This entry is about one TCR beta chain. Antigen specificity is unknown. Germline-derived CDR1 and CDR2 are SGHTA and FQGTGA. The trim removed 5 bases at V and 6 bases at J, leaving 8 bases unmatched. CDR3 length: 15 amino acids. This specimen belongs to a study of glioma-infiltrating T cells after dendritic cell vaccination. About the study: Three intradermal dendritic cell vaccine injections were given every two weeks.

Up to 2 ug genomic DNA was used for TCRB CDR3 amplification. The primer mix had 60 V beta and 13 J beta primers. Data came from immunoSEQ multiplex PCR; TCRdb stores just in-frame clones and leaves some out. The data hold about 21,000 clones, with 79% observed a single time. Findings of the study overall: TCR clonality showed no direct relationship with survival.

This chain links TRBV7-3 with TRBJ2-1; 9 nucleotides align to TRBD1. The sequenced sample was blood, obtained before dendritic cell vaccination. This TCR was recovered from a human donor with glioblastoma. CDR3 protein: CASSEQGARGNEQFF. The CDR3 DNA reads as TGTGCCAGCAGCGAACAGGGGGCGCGGGGCAATGAGCAGTTCTTC. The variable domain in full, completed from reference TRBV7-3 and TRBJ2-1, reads GAGVSQTPSNKVTEKGKYVELRCDPISGHTALYWYRQSLGQGPEFLIYFQGTGAADDSGLPNDRFFAVRPEGSVSTLKIQRTERGDSAVYLCASSEQGARGNEQFFGPGTRLTVL.